This TCR beta chain was recovered during a study of early T cells in non-severe SARS-CoV-2 infection. On the study more broadly: With bulk RNA from unsorted whole blood as input, sequencing yielded unpaired chains.

Each CDR3 protein is one row after TCRdb ran MiXCR on the 5' RACE reads. Here the sample spans roughly 29,000 distinct CDR3 sequences, roughly 5% being singletons. CDR3 size: 16 residues. After removal of 5 bases from V and 2 bases from J, the junction contained 12 bases not matched to a gene. This sequence was found in an adult who was a healthcare worker with PCR-confirmed SARS-CoV-2 infection or an uninfected control (not recorded which). The rearrangement joins TRBV12-3 or TRBV12-4 to TRBJ2-7; TRBD2 matches 7 bases. Material: whole blood. CDR3 sequence (DNA): TGTGCCAGCAGTCCATCCACGGGACTACCCCCCTACGAGCAGTACTTC. This codes for CASSPSTGLPPYEQYF.